A selection of T cell receptor beta chains follows, all from one sample in a study of radiation and T cells in renal cell carcinoma. The table came from immunoSEQ multiplex PCR; TCRdb's copy has only in-frame clones and leaves some out. The table records fewer than 9,000 clones, less than 75% of them present only once. Source: tumor tissue, taken from a patient whose treatment was nephrectomy without radiotherapy. The receptors derive from a woman between 70 and 85 years old with renal cell carcinoma. Both conserved end residues are part of each CDR3. A D gene is named only where the DNA matches it firmly. Clone sizes are given selectively: once, few, many, or a class where the clone is expanded.

TRBV7-3	TRBJ2-4	.	.	CASSLGGSKNIQYF	TGTGCCAGCAGCTTAGGGGGAAGCAAAAACATTCAGTACTTC
TRBV7-9	TRBJ2-1	.	.	CASSHGVGHNEQFF	TGTGCCAGCAGCCATGGGGTAGGGCACAATGAGCAGTTCTTC
TRBV6-4	TRBJ2-7	.	.	CASEDKGVSYEQYF	TGTGCCAGCGAGGACAAGGGGGTATCCTACGAGCAGTACTTC
TRBV6-5	TRBJ1-2	.	TRBD1	CASRDRHYGYTF	TGTGCCAGCCGGGACAGGCACTATGGCTACACCTTC
TRBV30	TRBJ1-1	.	TRBD1	CAWRTGGYGTEAFF	TGTGCCTGGAGAACAGGGGGGTATGGGACTGAAGCTTTCTTT
TRBV7-9	TRBJ1-1	few	.	CASSLSSKQEAFF	TGTGCCAGCAGCTTAAGCAGTAAGCAAGAAGCTTTCTTT
TRBV27	TRBJ2-5	medium-sized	.	CASRPGLNRGETQYF	TGTGCCAGCAGACCGGGACTCAATCGGGGAGAGACCCAGTACTTC
TRBV4-1	TRBJ1-1	.	.	CASSQLTTNTEAFF	TGCGCCAGCAGCCAACTGACCACGAACACTGAAGCTTTCTTT
TRBV29-1	TRBJ1-2	few	.	CSAGQSNGYTF	TGCAGCGCCGGACAGTCCAATGGCTACACCTTC
TRBV2	TRBJ1-5	.	.	CASSEGQVSQPQHF	TGTGCCAGCAGTGAAGGGCAGGTTTCTCAGCCCCAGCATTTT
TRBV6-5	TRBJ1-1	.	TRBD1	CASSSLGTGLEAFF	TGTGCCAGCTCATCTCTGGGGACAGGCCTTGAAGCTTTCTTT
TRBV7-8	TRBJ1-1	.	.	CASSPQLSGMTEAFF	TGTGCCAGCAGCCCTCAACTTAGCGGAATGACTGAAGCTTTCTTT
TRBV6-5	TRBJ2-2	.	.	CASGRSNTGELFF	TGTGCCAGCGGCAGGTCGAACACCGGGGAGCTGTTTTTT
TRBV4-1	TRBJ2-1	few	TRBD1	CASSRMVTGGDEQFF	TGCGCCAGCAGCCGTATGGTGACAGGGGGCGATGAGCAGTTCTTC
TRBV19	TRBJ2-1	.	.	CASSTGSETHNEQFF	TGTGCCAGTTCTACGGGGTCCGAAACCCACAATGAGCAGTTCTTC
TRBV27	TRBJ2-2	.	.	CASSLITFSNTGELFF	TGTGCCAGCAGTTTAATTACGTTTTCGAACACCGGGGAGCTGTTTTTT
TRBV7-4	TRBJ2-7	.	TRBD1	CASSSDRGAHEQYF	TGTGCCAGCAGCTCCGACAGGGGCGCACACGAGCAGTACTTC
TRBV6-5	TRBJ1-1	few	.	CAGSQGLVTEAFF	TGTGCCGGGTCACAGGGTTTGGTTACTGAAGCTTTCTTT
TRBV19	TRBJ2-3	.	.	CASSIGVGTDTQYF	TGTGCCAGTAGTATTGGGGTTGGCACAGATACGCAGTATTTT
TRBV2	TRBJ1-4	.	.	CASSDTRRATNEKLFF	TGTGCCAGCAGTGATACCAGGCGTGCAACTAATGAAAAACTGTTTTTT
TRBV9	TRBJ1-6	medium-sized	.	CASGGGNNSPLHF	TGTGCCAGCGGTGGCGGGAATAATTCACCCCTCCACTTT
TRBV10-3	TRBJ1-2	medium-sized	.	CAIRDPGGGYGYTF	TGTGCCATCAGGGACCCCGGGGGAGGCTATGGCTACACCTTC
TRBV27	TRBJ2-7	medium-sized	.	CASSFTLAGEQYF	TGTGCCAGCAGTTTTACCCTCGCGGGGGAGCAGTACTTC
TRBV6-4	TRBJ1-2	.	.	CASREQELINYGYTF	TGTGCCAGCAGGGAACAGGAGCTGATTAACTATGGCTACACCTTC
TRBV6-5	TRBJ1-4	.	.	CASSTRAEKLFF	TGTGCCAGCAGTACTAGGGCGGAAAAACTGTTTTTT
TRBV10-3	TRBJ1-6	few	.	CAISESMSGTNSPLHF	TGTGCCATCAGTGAGTCAATGTCAGGCACCAATTCACCCCTCCACTTT
TRBV18	TRBJ2-2	.	TRBD1	CASSPRDSPTGELFF	TGTGCCAGCTCACCAAGGGACAGTCCCACCGGGGAGCTGTTTTTT
TRBV5-1	TRBJ2-3	once	.	CASSLRGTDTQYF	TGCGCCAGCAGCTTGAGGGGGACAGATACGCAGTATTTT
TRBV11-2	TRBJ2-7	.	TRBD1	CASSIGQGFYEQYF	TGTGCCAGCAGCATAGGACAGGGCTTCTACGAGCAGTACTTC
TRBV5-1	TRBJ1-1	.	TRBD1	CASSARQGVNTEAFF	TGCGCCAGCAGCGCACGACAGGGGGTGAACACTGAAGCTTTCTTT
TRBV11-2	TRBJ2-3	once	.	CASSVAGSKKADTQYF	TGTGCCAGCAGCGTCGCGGGCTCCAAAAAGGCAGATACGCAGTATTTT
TRBV27	TRBJ1-1	.	TRBD1	CASSPGTGLNTEAFF	TGTGCCAGCAGCCCCGGGACAGGGCTTAACACTGAAGCTTTCTTT
TRBV5-4	TRBJ2-7	.	.	CASSWDRSYEQYF	TGTGCCAGCAGCTGGGACCGCTCCTACGAGCAGTACTTC
TRBV18	TRBJ2-1	.	.	CASSSTSGDEQFF	TGTGCCAGCTCATCTACATCGGGAGATGAGCAGTTCTTC
TRBV18	TRBJ2-2	.	TRBD2	CASSPREGRNTGELFF	TGTGCCAGCTCACCACGGGAGGGCCGGAACACCGGGGAGCTGTTTTTT
TRBV5-1	TRBJ2-3	.	.	CASSLAGTRDGAQYF	TGCGCCAGCAGCCTCGCCGGGACCCGAGATGGGGCGCAGTATTTT
TRBV9	TRBJ2-3	.	TRBD2	CASSPLGLAGTDTQYF	TGTGCCAGCAGCCCCTTGGGACTAGCGGGCACAGATACGCAGTATTTT
TRBV9	TRBJ2-7	once	TRBD1	CASSSDRGAHEQYF	TGTGCCAGCAGCTCCGACAGGGGCGCACACGAGCAGTACTTC
TRBV11-2	TRBJ1-1	once	.	CASSLEWYTEAFF	TGTGCCAGCAGCTTGGAATGGTACACTGAAGCTTTCTTT
TRBV7-9	TRBJ2-3	.	TRBD1	CASSTSDRVSDTQYF	TGTGCCAGCAGCACCTCGGACAGGGTTTCAGATACGCAGTATTTT
TRBV2	TRBJ1-5	few	.	CAGKGGGNQPQHF	TGTGCCGGAAAAGGAGGGGGCAATCAGCCCCAGCATTTT
TRBV5-4	TRBJ2-3	.	.	CASSLGEPSSTDTQYF	TGTGCCAGCAGCTTGGGAGAGCCCTCTAGCACAGATACGCAGTATTTT
TRBV30	TRBJ1-3	few	.	CAWALDGGNTIYF	TGTGCCTGGGCCTTGGACGGCGGAAACACCATATATTTT
TRBV7-8	TRBJ1-4	once	TRBD1	CASSQDRGQGEKLFF	TGTGCCAGCAGCCAGGACAGGGGGCAGGGAGAAAAACTGTTTTTT
TRBV13	TRBJ1-2	.	TRBD1	CASSRTITGALYGYTF	TGTGCCAGCAGCCGCACTATCACAGGGGCCCTCTATGGCTACACCTTC
TRBV7-3	TRBJ2-5	.	TRBD2	CASRKTSGSFQETQYF	TGTGCCAGCAGGAAGACTAGCGGATCCTTTCAAGAGACCCAGTACTTC
TRBV10-3	TRBJ2-5	.	.	CAISPVGETQYF	TGTGCCATCAGTCCCGTTGGGGAGACCCAGTACTTC
TRBV6-4	TRBJ2-1	.	TRBD2	CASSEGLAGGNEQFF	TGTGCCAGCAGTGAGGGACTAGCGGGGGGCAATGAGCAGTTCTTC
TRBV19	TRBJ1-2	.	.	CASVDNYGYTF	TGTGCCAGCGTCGATAACTATGGCTACACCTTC
TRBV7-3	TRBJ2-7	.	.	CASSQRQNSYEQYF	TGTGCCAGCAGCCAACGACAGAACTCCTACGAGCAGTACTTC
TRBV29-1	TRBJ2-3	.	.	CSVDIPPDTQYF	TGCAGCGTTGATATCCCCCCGGATACGCAGTATTTT
TRBV2	TRBJ2-7	.	TRBD1	CASSAVTGIYEQYF	TGTGCCAGCAGTGCAGTGACAGGGATCTACGAGCAGTACTTC
TRBV6-4	TRBJ2-3	once	TRBD1	CASSLSGTGTDTQYF	TGTGCCAGCTCCTTGTCCGGGACAGGCACAGATACGCAGTATTTT
TRBV9	TRBJ2-7	.	.	CASSKKSAGDNYEQYF	TGTGCCAGCAGCAAAAAGAGCGCAGGGGATAACTACGAGCAGTACTTC
TRBV5-8	TRBJ1-2	.	.	CASSLTASREGYGYTF	TGTGCCAGCAGCTTGACGGCCTCCAGGGAGGGCTATGGCTACACCTTC
TRBV18	TRBJ1-1	.	.	CASSPPGRQNTEAFF	TGTGCCAGCTCACCACCCGGAAGGCAAAACACTGAAGCTTTCTTT
TRBV7-2	TRBJ2-3	.	.	CASSSAGGGADTQYF	TGTGCCAGCAGCTCAGCAGGAGGGGGGGCAGATACGCAGTATTTT